The 3 T cell receptor beta chains in this list originate from one sample, sequenced in a study of spatial heterogeneity in lung cancer. The study's findings and limits: Counts of expanded alpha and beta TCRs within tumors tracked the tumor nonsynonymous mutation count.

The antigens of these receptors remain unknown. Time point indicated: sample taken at primary tumor resection. TCRdb re-called the 5' RACE reads with MiXCR, one entry per CDR3 protein. Of tens of thousands of distinct CDR3 sequences in the sample, about 4.9% were seen once. Sample: lung tumor tissue, taken at surgery. Receptors originate from a male donor with early-stage non-small cell lung cancer.

This clonotype was observed many times. The V gene is TRBV7-2, the J gene TRBJ2-5, with D possibly matching TRBD1 (5 bases). V was trimmed by 4 bases and J by 1 base, leaving 22 bases between them. The CDR3 is 18 amino acids. The germline gives CDR1 SGHTA, CDR2 FQGNSA. CDR3 coding DNA: TGTGCCAGCAGCTCCCAACTACTGTTACGGACACGCCAAGAGACCCAGTACTTC. Its translation is CASSSQLLLRTRQETQYF.

This clonotype was picked up many times. This rearrangement joins TRBV20-1 to TRBJ1-1; tentative D call: TRBD1 (6 bases). The CDR3 totals 12 residues. The germline gives CDR1 DFQATT, CDR2 SNEGSKA (reference sequence). Trimming cost V 3 bases and J 7 bases, with 12 bases left between them. The CDR3, as DNA: TGCAGTGCTAGCCGATTGGACAGTGAAGCTTTCTTT. Its protein product is CSASRLDSEAFF.

This clonotype showed up many times. V and J are TRBV9 and TRBJ2-7; D tentatively reads TRBD1 or TRBD2 (5 bases each). Germline loops: CDR1 SGDLS, CDR2 YYNGEE. The V and J ends lost 4 bases and 8 bases respectively, with 16 bases between them. The CDR3 totals 13 residues. CDR3 sequence: CASSNWDGAQQYF. In DNA, the CDR3 is TGTGCCAGCAGCAACTGGGACGGCGCTCAGCAGTACTTC.